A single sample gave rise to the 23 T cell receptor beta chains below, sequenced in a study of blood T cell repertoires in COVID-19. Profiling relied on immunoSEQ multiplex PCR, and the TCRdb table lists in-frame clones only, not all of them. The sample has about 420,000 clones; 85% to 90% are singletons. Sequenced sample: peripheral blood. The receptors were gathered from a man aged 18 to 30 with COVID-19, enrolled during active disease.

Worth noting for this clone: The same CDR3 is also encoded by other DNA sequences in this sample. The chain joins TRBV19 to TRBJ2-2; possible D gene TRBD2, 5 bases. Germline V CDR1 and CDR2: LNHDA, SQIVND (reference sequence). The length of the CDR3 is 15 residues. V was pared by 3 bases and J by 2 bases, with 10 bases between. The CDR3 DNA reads TGTGCCAGTAGTATTGGACTCACCAACACCGGGGAGCTGTTTTTT. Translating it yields CASSIGLTNTGELFF. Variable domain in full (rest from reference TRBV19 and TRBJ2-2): DGGITQSPKYLFRKEGQNVTLSCEQNLNHDAMYWYRQDPGQGLRLIYYSQIVNDFQKGDIAEGYSVSREKKESFPLTVTSAQKNPTAFYLCASSIGLTNTGELFFGEGSRLTVL.

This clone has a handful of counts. The CDR3 loop is CASSPLQVVNTEAFF. CDR3 nucleotide sequence: TGCGCCAGCAGCCCACTACAGGTGGTGAACACTGAAGCTTTCTTT. This chain joins TRBV5-1 and TRBJ1-1; D is possibly TRBD1 (5 bases). V was cut by 4 bases and J by 0 bases, with 13 bases left in between. The CDR3 consists of 15 residues. CDR1 SGHRS and CDR2 YFSETQ come from the germline V gene.

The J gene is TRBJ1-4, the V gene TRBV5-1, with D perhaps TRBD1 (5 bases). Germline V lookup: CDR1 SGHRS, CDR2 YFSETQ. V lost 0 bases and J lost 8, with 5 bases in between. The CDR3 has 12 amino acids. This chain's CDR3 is CASSLDREKLFF. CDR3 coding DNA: TGCGCCAGCAGCTTGGACAGGGAAAAACTGTTTTTT. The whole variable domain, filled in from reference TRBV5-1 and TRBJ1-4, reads KAGVTQTPRYLIKTRGQQVTLSCSPISGHRSVSWYQQTPGQGLQFLFEYFSETQRNKGNFPGRFSGRQFSNSRSEMNVSTLELGDSALYLCASSLDREKLFFGSGTQLSVL.

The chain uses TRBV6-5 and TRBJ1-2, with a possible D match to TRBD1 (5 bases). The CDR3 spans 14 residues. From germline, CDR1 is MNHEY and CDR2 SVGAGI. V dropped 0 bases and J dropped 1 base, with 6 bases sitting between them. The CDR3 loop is CASSYSQVNYGYTF. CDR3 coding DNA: TGTGCCAGCAGTTACTCACAGGTTAACTATGGCTACACCTTC.

CDR3 DNA sequence: TGTGCCAGCTCACCACGCGTTCTAGTCTCTGGGGCCAACGTCCTGACTTTC. Translation gives CASSPRVLVSGANVLTF. The V and J genes are TRBV18 and TRBJ2-6; no reliable D call. V lost 1 base to trimming and J lost 0 bases, with 10 bases between them. Germline loops: CDR1 KGHSH, CDR2 LQKENI. The CDR3 covers 17 residues.

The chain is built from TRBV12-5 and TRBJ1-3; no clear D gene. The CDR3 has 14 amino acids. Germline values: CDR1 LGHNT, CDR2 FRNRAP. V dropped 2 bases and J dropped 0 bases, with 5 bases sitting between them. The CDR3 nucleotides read TGTGCTAGTGGTTTGTCCAGCTCTGGAAACACCATATATTTT. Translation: CASGLSSSGNTIYF.

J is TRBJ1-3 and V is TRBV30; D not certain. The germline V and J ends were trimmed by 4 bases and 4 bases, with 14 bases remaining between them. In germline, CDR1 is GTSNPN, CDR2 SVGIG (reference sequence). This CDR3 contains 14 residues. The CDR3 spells CAWMLRGQGNTIYF. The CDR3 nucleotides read TGTGCCTGGATGTTAAGAGGGCAGGGAAACACCATATATTTT.

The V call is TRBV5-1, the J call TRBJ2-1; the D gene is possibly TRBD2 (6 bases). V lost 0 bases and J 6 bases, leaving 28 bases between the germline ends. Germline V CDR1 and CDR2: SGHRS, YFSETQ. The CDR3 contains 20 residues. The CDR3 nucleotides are TGCGCCAGCAGCTTGGCTCAGGGCTTGGCGGGGCGAACAACACGCAATGAGCAGTTCTTC. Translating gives CASSLAQGLAGRTTRNEQFF.

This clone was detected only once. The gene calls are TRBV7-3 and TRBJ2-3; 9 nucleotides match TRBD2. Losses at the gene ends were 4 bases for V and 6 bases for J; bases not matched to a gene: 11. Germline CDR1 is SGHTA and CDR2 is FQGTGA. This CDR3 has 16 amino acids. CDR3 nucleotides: TGTGCCAGCAGCTCGGTCGCGGGAGGGCCCCCGGATACGCAGTATTTT. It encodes CASSSVAGGPPDTQYF.

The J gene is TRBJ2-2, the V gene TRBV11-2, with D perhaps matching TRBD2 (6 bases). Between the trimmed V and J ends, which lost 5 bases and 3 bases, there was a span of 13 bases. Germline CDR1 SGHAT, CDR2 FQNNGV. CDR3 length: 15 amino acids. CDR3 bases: TGTGCCAGCAGCGCGCTAGCGCTATACACCGGGGAGCTGTTTTTT. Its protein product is CASSALALYTGELFF.

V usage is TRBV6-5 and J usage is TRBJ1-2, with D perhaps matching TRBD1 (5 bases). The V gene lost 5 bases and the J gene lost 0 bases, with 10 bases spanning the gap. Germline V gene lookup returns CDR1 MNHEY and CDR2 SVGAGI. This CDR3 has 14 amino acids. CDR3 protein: CASSPRQTNYGYTF. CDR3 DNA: TGTGCCAGCAGTCCCAGACAGACTAACTATGGCTACACCTTC.

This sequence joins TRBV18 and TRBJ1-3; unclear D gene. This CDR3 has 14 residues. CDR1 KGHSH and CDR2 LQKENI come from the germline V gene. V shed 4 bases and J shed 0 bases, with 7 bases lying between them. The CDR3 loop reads CASSRGSSGNTIYF. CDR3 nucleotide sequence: TGTGCCAGCTCACGCGGAAGCTCTGGAAACACCATATATTTT.

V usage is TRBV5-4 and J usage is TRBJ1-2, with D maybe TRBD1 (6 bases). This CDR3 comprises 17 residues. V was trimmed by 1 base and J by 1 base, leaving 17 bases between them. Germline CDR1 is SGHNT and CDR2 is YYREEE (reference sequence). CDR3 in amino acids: CASSLYQGSPYNYGYTF. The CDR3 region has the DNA TGTGCCAGCAGCTTGTATCAGGGGTCGCCTTATAACTATGGCTACACCTTC.

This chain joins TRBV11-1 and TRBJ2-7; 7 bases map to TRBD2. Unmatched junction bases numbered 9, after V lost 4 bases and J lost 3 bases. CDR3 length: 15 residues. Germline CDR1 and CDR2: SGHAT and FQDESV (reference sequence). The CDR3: CASSYLGLKDYEQYF. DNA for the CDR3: TGTGCCAGCAGCTACCTGGGACTAAAAGACTACGAGCAGTACTTC.

This CDR3 reads CASSLAEATSQYF. CDR3 DNA sequence: TGTGCCAGCAGCTTGGCCGAAGCCACTTCGCAGTATTTT. The V gene is TRBV5-4, the J gene TRBJ2-3; the D is unclear. Germline lookup yields CDR1 SGHNT and CDR2 YYREEE (reference sequence). The germline V and J ends were trimmed by 0 bases and 10 bases, with 12 bases remaining between them. CDR3 length equals 13 residues.

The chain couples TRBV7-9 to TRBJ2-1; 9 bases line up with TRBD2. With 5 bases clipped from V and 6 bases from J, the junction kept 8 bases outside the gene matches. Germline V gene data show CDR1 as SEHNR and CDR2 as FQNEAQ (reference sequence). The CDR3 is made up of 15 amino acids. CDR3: CASSQGLAVTNEQFF. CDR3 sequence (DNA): TGTGCCAGCAGCCAGGGACTAGCCGTAACCAATGAGCAGTTCTTC.

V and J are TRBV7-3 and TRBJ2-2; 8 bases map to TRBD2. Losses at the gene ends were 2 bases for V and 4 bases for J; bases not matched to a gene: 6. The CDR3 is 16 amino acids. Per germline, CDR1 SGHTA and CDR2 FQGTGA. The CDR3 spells CASSLERELGTGELFF. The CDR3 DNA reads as TGTGCCAGCAGCTTAGAGCGGGAGCTTGGCACCGGGGAGCTGTTTTTT.

The CDR3 reads CASKQVEGSPLHF. In nucleotides, the CDR3 is TGTGCCAGCAAGCAGGTAGAGGGTTCACCCCTCCACTTT. The chain combines TRBV25-1 with TRBJ1-6; D call uncertain. V was clipped by 7 bases and J by 9 bases, with 13 bases between them. Germline V gives CDR1 MGHDK, CDR2 SYGVNS. This CDR3 is built from 13 residues.

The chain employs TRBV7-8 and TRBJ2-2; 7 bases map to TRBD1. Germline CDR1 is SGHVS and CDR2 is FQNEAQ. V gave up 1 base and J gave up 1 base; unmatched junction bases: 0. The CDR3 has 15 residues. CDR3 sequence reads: CASSLDRGNTGELFF. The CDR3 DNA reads TGTGCCAGCAGCTTAGACAGGGGGAACACCGGGGAGCTGTTTTTT.

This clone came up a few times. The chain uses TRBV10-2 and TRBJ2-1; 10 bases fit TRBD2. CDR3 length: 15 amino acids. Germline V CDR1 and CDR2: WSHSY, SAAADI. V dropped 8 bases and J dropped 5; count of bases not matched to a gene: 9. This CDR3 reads CASSVLAGVNNEQFF. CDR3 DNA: TGCGCCAGCTCCGTCCTAGCGGGAGTCAACAATGAGCAGTTCTTC.

The CDR3 DNA is TGTGCCAGCAGTTTAAGGGGGCGACACTACGAGCAGTACTTC. It is translated as CASSLRGRHYEQYF. This chain joins TRBV27 and TRBJ2-7; TRBD1 aligns across 7 bases. CDR3 size: 14 residues. V was clipped by 2 bases and J by 3 bases; unmatched bases: 4. In germline, CDR1 is MNHEY, CDR2 SMNVEV (reference sequence).

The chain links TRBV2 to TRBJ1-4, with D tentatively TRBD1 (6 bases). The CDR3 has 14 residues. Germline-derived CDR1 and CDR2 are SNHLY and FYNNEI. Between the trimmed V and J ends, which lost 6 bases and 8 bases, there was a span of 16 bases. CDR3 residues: CASSRDRSHEKLFF. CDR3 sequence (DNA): TGTGCCAGCAGCCGCGACAGGTCCCACGAAAAACTGTTTTTT.

The CDR3 DNA reads as TGTGCCAGCAGCCCCGGGACAGGGGGCGCAGGGCTAAAGTATGAGCAGTTCTTC. Protein: CASSPGTGGAGLKYEQFF. This rearrangement joins TRBV7-9 to TRBJ2-1, with 12 bases lining up with TRBD1. The CDR3 has 18 residues. V was pared by 5 bases and J by 8 bases, with 16 bases of the junction left unmatched. The germline V gene encodes CDR1 SEHNR and CDR2 FQNEAQ (reference sequence).